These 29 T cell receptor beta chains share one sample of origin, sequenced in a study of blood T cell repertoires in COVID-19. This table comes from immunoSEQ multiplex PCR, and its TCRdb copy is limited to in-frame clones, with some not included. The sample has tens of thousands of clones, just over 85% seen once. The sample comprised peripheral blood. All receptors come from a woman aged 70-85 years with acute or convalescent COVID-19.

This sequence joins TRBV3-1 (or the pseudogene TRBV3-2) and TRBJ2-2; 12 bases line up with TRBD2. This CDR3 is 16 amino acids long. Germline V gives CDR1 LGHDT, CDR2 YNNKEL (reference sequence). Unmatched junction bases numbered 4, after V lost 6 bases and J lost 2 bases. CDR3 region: CASRLAGGPNTGELFF. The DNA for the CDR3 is TGTGCCAGCAGACTAGCGGGGGGTCCTAACACCGGGGAGCTGTTTTTT.

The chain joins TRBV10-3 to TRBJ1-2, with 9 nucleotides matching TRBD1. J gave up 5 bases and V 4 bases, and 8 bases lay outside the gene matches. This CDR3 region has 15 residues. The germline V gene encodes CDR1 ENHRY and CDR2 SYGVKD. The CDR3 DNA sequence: TGTGCCATCAGTGTGGGGACAGGGTCTGGGTATGGCTACACCTTC. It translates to CAISVGTGSGYGYTF.

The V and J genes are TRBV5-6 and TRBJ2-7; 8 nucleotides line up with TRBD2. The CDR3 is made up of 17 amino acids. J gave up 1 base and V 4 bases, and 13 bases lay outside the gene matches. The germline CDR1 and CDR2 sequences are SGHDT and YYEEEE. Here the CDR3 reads CASSPPREGRGSYEQYF. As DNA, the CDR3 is TGTGCCAGCAGCCCCCCCCGGGAGGGCAGGGGATCCTACGAGCAGTACTTC.

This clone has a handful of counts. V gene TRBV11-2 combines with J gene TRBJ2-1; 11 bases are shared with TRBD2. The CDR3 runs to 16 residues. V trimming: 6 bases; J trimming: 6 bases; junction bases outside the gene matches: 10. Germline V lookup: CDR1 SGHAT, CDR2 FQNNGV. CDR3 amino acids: CASSYPIAGGGNEQFF. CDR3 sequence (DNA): TGTGCCAGCAGTTATCCTATAGCGGGAGGGGGCAATGAGCAGTTCTTC.

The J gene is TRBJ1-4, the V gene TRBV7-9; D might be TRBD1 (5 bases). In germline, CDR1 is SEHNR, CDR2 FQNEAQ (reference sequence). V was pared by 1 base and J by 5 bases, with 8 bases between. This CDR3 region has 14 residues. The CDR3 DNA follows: TGTGCCAGCAGCTTAGGGCAGGGAAATGAAAAACTGTTTTTT. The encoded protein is CASSLGQGNEKLFF.

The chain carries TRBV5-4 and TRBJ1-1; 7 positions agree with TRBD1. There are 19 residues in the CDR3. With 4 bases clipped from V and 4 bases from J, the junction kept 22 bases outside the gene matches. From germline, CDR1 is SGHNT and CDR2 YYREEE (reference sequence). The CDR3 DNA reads TGTGCCAGCAGCACGACTCTTCGCAGGGGGGCCGGGTCTACCACTGAAGCTTTCTTT. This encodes CASSTTLRRGAGSTTEAFF.

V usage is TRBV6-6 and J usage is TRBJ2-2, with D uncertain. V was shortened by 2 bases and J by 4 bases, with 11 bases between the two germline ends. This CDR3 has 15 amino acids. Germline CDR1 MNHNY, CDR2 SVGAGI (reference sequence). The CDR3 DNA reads TGTGCCAGCAGTTACCTCAGGATAAGCACCGGGGAGCTGTTTTTT. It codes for CASSYLRISTGELFF.

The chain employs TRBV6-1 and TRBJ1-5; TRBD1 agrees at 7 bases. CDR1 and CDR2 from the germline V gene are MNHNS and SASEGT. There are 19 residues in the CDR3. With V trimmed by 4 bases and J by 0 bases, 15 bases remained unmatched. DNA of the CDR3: TGTGCCAGCAGTGGCCAACCGGGACAGCGAACCCTTAGCAATCAGCCCCAGCATTTT. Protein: CASSGQPGQRTLSNQPQHF.

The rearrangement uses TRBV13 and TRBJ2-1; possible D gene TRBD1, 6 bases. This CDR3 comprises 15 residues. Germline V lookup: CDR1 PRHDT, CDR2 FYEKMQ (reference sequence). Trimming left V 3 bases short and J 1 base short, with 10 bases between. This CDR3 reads CASSFRGYSYNEQFF. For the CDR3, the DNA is TGTGCCAGCAGCTTCAGGGGTTATTCCTACAATGAGCAGTTCTTC. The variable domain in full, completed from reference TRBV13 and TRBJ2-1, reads AAGVIQSPRHLIKEKRETATLKCYPIPRHDTVYWYQQGPGQDPQFLISFYEKMQSDKGSIPDRFSAQQFSDYHSELNMSSLELGDSALYFCASSFRGYSYNEQFFGPGTRLTVL.

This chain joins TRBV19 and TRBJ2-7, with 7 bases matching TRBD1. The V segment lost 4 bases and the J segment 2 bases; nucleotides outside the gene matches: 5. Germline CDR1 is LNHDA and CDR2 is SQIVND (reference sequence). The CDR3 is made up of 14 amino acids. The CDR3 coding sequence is TGTGCCAGTAGTACCCTAGACAGGGCCTACGAGCAGTACTTC. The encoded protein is CASSTLDRAYEQYF.

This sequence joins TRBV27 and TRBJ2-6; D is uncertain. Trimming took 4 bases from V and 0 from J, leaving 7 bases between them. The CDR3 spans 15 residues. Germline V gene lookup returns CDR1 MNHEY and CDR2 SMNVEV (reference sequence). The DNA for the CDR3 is TGTGCCAGCAGTTCCTTTATCTCTGGGGCCAACGTCCTGACTTTC. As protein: CASSSFISGANVLTF.

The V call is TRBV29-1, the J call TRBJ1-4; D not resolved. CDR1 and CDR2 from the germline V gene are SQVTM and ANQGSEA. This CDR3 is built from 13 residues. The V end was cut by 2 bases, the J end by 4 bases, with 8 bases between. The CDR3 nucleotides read TGCAGCGTTGAAACCGGGAGTAATGAAAAACTGTTTTTT. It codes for CSVETGSNEKLFF. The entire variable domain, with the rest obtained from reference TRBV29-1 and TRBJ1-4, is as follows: SAVISQKPSRDICQRGTSLTIQCQVDSQVTMMFWYRQQPGQSLTLIATANQGSEATYESGFVIDKFPISRPNLTFSTLTVSNMSPEDSSIYLCSVETGSNEKLFFGSGTQLSVL.

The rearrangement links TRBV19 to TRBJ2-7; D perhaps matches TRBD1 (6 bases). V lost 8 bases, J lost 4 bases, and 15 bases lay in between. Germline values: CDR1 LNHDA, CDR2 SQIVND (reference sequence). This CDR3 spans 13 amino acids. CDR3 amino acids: CASSRSRGYEQYF. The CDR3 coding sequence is TGTGCCAGTTCGAGGTCCAGGGGTTACGAGCAGTACTTC.

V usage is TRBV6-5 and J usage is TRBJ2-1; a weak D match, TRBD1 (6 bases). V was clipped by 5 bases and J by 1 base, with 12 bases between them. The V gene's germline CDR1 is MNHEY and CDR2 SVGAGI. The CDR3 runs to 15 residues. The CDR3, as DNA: TGTGCCAGCAGTAGGCCCCAGGGGTCCTACAATGAGCAGTTCTTC. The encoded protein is CASSRPQGSYNEQFF.

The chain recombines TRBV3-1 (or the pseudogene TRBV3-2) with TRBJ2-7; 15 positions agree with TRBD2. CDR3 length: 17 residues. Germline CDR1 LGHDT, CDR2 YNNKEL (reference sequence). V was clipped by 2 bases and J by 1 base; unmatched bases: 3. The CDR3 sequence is CASSQPGLAGGSYEQYF. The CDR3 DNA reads TGTGCCAGCAGCCAACCGGGACTAGCGGGAGGATCCTACGAGCAGTACTTC.

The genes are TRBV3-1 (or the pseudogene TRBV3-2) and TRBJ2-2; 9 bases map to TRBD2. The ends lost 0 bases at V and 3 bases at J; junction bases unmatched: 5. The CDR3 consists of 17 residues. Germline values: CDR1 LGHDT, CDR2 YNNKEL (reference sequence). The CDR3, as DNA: TGTGCCAGCAGCCAAGAAGTGGCGGGAGGGCACACCGGGGAGCTGTTTTTT. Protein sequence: CASSQEVAGGHTGELFF.

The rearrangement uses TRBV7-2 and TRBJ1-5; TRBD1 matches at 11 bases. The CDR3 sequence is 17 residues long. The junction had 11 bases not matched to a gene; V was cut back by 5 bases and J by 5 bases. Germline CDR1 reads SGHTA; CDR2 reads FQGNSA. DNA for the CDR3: TGTGCCAGCAGCCCGACAGGACAGGGGGCGCCGTATCAGCCCCAGCATTTT. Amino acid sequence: CASSPTGQGAPYQPQHF. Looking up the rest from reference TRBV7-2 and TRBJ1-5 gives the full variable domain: GAGVSQSPSNKVTEKGKDVELRCDPISGHTALYWYRQSLGQGLEFLIYFQGNSAPDKSGLPSDRFSAERTGGSVSTLTIQRTQQEDSAVYLCASSPTGQGAPYQPQHFGDGTRLSIL.

CDR3 sequence (DNA): TGTGCCAGCTCACCACCGGGGGCGGCCAAAAACATTCAGTACTTC. Translated, it gives CASSPPGAAKNIQYF. V and J are TRBV18 and TRBJ2-4; D perhaps matches TRBD1 (6 bases). Germline lookup yields CDR1 KGHSH and CDR2 LQKENI. Trimming left V 0 bases short and J 1 base short, with 7 bases between. The length of the CDR3 is 15 residues. Using reference TRBV18 and TRBJ2-4 for the parts outside the CDR3, the full variable domain is NAGVMQNPRHLVRRRGQEARLRCSPMKGHSHVYWYRQLPEEGLKFMVYLQKENIIDESGMPKERFSAEFPKEGPSILRIQQVVRGDSAAYFCASSPPGAAKNIQYFGAGTRLSVL.

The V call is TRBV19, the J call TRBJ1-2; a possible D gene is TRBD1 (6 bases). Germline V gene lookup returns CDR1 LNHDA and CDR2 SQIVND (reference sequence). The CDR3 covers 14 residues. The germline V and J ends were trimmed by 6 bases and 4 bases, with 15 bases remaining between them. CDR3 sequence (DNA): TGTGCCAGTAGGAAGGACTTAGGGGGCTATGGCTACACCTTC. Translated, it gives CASRKDLGGYGYTF.

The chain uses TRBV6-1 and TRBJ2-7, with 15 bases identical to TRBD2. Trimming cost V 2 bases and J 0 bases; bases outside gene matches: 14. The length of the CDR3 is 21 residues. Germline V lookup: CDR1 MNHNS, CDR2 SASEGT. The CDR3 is CASSETSLQGLAGGPSYEQYF. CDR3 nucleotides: TGTGCCAGCAGTGAAACGTCCCTTCAAGGACTAGCGGGAGGGCCCTCCTACGAGCAGTACTTC.

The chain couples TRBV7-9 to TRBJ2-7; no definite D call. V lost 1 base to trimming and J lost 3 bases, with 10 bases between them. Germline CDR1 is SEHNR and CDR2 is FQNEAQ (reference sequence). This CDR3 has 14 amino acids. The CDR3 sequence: CASSLDTAHYEQYF. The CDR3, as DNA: TGTGCCAGCAGCTTAGATACAGCTCACTACGAGCAGTACTTC.

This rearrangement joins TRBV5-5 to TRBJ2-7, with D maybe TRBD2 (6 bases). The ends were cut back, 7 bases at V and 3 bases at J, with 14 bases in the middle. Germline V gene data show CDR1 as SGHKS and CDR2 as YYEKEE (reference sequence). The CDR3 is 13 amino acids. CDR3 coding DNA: TGTGCCAGCTACCTCGGGACTGACTACGAGCAGTACTTC. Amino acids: CASYLGTDYEQYF.

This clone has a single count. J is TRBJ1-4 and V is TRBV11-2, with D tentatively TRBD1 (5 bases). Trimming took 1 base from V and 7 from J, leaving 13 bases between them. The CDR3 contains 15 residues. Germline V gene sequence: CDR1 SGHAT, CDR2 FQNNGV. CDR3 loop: CASSLVMGRGEKLFF. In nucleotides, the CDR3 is TGTGCCAGCAGCTTAGTCATGGGGAGGGGTGAAAAACTGTTTTTT.

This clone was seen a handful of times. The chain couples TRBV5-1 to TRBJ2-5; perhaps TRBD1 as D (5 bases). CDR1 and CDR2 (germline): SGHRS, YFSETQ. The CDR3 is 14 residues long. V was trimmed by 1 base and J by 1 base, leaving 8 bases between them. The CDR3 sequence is CASSLNRIQETQYF. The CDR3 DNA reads TGCGCCAGCAGCTTGAACAGGATCCAAGAGACCCAGTACTTC.

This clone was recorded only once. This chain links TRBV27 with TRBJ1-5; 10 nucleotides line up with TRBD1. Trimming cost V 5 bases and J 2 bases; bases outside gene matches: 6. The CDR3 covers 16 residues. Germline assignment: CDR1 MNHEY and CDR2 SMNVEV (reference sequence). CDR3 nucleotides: TGTGCCAGCAGTCCCCGGGACAGGGGTGGCAATCAGCCCCAGCATTTT. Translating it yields CASSPRDRGGNQPQHF.

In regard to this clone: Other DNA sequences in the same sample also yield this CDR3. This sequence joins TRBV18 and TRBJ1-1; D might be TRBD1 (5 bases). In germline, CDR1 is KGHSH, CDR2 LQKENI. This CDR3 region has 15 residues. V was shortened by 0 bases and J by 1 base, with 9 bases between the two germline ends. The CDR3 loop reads CASSPPSRANTEAFF. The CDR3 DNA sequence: TGTGCCAGCTCACCACCGTCCAGGGCGAACACTGAAGCTTTCTTT.

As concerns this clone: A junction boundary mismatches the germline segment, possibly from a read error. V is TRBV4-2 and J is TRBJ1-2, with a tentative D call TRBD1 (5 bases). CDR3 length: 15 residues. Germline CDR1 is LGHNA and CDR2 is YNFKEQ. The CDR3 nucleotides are TGTGCCAGCAGCCAAGTGGAGAGGACACCACTGGGTTTAGTATTC. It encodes CASSQVERTPLGLVF.

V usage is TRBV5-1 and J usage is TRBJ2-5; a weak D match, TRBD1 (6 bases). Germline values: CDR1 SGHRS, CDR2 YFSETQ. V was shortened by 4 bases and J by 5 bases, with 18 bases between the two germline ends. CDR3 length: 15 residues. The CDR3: CASSQLTGSTETQYF. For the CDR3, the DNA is TGCGCCAGCAGCCAACTCACAGGGAGTACTGAGACCCAGTACTTC.

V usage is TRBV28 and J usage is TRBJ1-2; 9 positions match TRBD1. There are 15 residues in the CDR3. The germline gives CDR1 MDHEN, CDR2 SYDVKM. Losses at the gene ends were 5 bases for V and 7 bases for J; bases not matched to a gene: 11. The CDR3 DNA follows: TGTGCCAGCAGTACAGGGGGCGTTCGTTATGGTGGCTACACCTTC. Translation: CASSTGGVRYGGYTF.